This TCR beta chain was identified in a study of blood T cell repertoires in COVID-19. Overall study context: COVID-19 samples, acute and convalescent, were from the United States, Italy and Spain. T cells, B-cell-depleted T cells, or PBMCs provided the cDNA or gDNA that served as material.

Authors' data handling: Amplification from reference gene primers served as the basis for estimated nucleated cell counts. The table came from immunoSEQ multiplex PCR; TCRdb's copy has only in-frame clones and leaves some out. V, J and clone size are taken as reported in that table, and D and trimming were inferred from the DNA itself. The sample includes 100,000 to 150,000 clones, 81% of them seen just once. Enrolled during active infection, Seattle patients were then followed longitudinally. The sample comprised peripheral blood. The TCR originated in a man aged 30 to 39 with COVID-19, enrolled during active disease.

The CDR3 coding sequence is TGTGCCAGCAGTGTTACCACAGGGGGTGAAGACTATGGCTACACCTTC. This translates into CASSVTTGGEDYGYTF. The V and J genes are TRBV2 and TRBJ1-2, with TRBD1 identical over 8 bases. Germline V CDR1 and CDR2: SNHLY, FYNNEI. The CDR3 has 16 amino acids. Trimming removed 4 bases from V and 3 bases from J; junction bases left unmatched: 10. The variable domain in full, completed from reference TRBV2 and TRBJ1-2, reads EPEVTQTPSHQVTQMGQEVILRCVPISNHLYFYWYRQILGQKVEFLVSFYNNEISEKSEIFDDQFSVERPDGSNFTLKIRSTKLEDSAMYFCASSVTTGGEDYGYTFGSGTRLTVV.